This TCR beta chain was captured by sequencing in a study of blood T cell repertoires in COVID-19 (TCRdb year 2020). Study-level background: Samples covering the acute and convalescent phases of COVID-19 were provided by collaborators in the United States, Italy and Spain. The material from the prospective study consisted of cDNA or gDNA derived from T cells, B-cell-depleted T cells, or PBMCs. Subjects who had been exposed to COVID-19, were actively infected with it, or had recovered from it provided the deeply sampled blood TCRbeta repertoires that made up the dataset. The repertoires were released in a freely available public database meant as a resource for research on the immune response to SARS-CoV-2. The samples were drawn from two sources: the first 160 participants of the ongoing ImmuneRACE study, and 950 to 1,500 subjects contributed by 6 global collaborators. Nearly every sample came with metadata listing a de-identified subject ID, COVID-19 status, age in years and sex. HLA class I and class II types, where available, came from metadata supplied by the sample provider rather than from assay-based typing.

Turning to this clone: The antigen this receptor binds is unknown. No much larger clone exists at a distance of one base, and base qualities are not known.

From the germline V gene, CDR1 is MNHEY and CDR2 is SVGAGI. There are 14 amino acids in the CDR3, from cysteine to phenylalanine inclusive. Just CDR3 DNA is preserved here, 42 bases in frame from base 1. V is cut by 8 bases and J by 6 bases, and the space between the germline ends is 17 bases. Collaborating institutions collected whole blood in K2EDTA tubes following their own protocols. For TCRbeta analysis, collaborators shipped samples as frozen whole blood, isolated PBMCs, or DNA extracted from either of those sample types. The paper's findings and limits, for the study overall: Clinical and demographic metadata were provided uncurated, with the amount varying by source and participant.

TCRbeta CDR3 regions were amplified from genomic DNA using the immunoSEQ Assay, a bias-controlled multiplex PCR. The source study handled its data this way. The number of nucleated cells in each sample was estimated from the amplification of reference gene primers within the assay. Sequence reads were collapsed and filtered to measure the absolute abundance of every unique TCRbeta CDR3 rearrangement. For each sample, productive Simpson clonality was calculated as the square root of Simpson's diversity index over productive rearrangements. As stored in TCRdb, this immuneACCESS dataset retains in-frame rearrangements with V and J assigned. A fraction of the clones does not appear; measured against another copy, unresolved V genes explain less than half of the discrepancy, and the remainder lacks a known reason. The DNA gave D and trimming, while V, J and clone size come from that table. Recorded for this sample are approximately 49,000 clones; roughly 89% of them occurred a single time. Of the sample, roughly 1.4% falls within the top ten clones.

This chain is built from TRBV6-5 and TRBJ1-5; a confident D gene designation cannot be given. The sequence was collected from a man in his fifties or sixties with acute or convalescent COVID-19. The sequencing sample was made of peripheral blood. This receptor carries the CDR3 CASQGTVESQPQHF. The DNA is TGTGCCAGCCAAGGAACAGTTGAGTCTCAGCCCCAGCATTTT.